The TCR beta chain described here comes from a study of metastatic and nonmetastatic thyroid tumors. MiXCR reprocessed the PCR reads for TCRdb. The sample consists of 15,000 to 20,000 clones, about 29% of them appearing once. In this sample, this clone turned up a few times. The length of the CDR3 is 17 residues. The germline CDR1 and CDR2 sequences are MNHEY and SVGAGI. The ends were cut back, 5 bases at V and 0 bases at J, with 17 bases in the middle. Treatment of any kind had been given to no patient before thyroid surgery. V is TRBV6-5 and J is TRBJ2-1, with D uncertain. The sequenced sample consisted of tumor tissue. This receptor was taken from a female donor with papillary thyroid cancer or a benign thyroid nodule (not recorded which). Some clones in this sample may be carry-over from other donors' samples. Here the CDR3 reads CASSNPPPFSSYNEQFF. The CDR3 DNA reads TGTGCCAGCAGTAATCCTCCCCCTTTTAGCTCCTACAATGAGCAGTTCTTC.